Following are 12 T cell receptor beta chains from one sample sequenced in a study of Tregs in tolerant kidney transplant recipients. Assay: immunoSEQ multiplex PCR; the TCRdb copy retains only in-frame clones and omits some. Counted here are about 18,000 clones, 82% occurring once; the ten biggest clones make up about 2.5%. Source material: Tregs from blood. The receptors shown here come from a human donor in good health.

This clone has a handful of counts. This sequence joins TRBV6-5 and TRBJ1-1; TRBD1 might be the D (5 bases). The CDR3 contains 14 residues. The V gene's germline CDR1 is MNHEY and CDR2 SVGAGI. The V end lost 7 bases, the J end lost 6 bases, and 18 bases lay between the germline ends. In DNA, the CDR3 is TGTGCCAGCACCCCACCCCAGGGCCGTGCTGAAGCTTTCTTT. Translated: CASTPPQGRAEAFF.

The chain links TRBV18 to TRBJ1-5; D is unresolved. Germline CDR1 reads KGHSH; CDR2 reads LQKENI. The V gene lost 1 base and the J gene lost 7 bases, with 11 bases spanning the gap. The CDR3 is 14 amino acids. DNA for the CDR3: TGTGCCAGCTCACCACTAGTTGACGCCCAGCCCCAGCATTTT. Encoded protein: CASSPLVDAQPQHF.

This clone has just a few counts. The rearrangement links TRBV5-1 to TRBJ2-2; 10 bases align to TRBD1. Trimming took 0 bases from V and 5 from J; bases not matched to a gene: 4. Germline assignment: CDR1 SGHRS and CDR2 YFSETQ. The CDR3 spans 16 residues. The CDR3 region has the DNA TGCGCCAGCAGCTTGGGGGACAGGGGTTCAACCGGGGAGCTGTTTTTT. Protein product: CASSLGDRGSTGELFF. Complete variable domain (other parts from reference TRBV5-1 and TRBJ2-2): KAGVTQTPRYLIKTRGQQVTLSCSPISGHRSVSWYQQTPGQGLQFLFEYFSETQRNKGNFPGRFSGRQFSNSRSEMNVSTLELGDSALYLCASSLGDRGSTGELFFGEGSRLTVL.

This clone was seen only once. The V call is TRBV4-1, the J call TRBJ2-1; D is unresolved. Germline CDR1 MGHRA, CDR2 YSYEKL. Trimming shortened V by 3 bases and J by 6 bases, and 6 bases separated the two germline ends. CDR3 length: 12 residues. CDR3 nucleotides: TGCGCCAGCAGCCAGCGAATCAATGAGCAGTTCTTC. It codes for CASSQRINEQFF.

The chain carries TRBV7-9 and TRBJ2-6; D possibly matches TRBD1 or TRBD2 (5 bases each). V dropped 1 base and J dropped 0 bases, with 16 bases sitting between them. Germline V lookup: CDR1 SEHNR, CDR2 FQNEAQ (reference sequence). The CDR3 extends over 19 amino acids. CDR3 DNA sequence: TGTGCCAGCAGCTTAGGAATAGGGACGGAGTACTCTGGGGCCAACGTCCTGACTTTC. The encoded protein is CASSLGIGTEYSGANVLTF.

The chain employs TRBV7-2 and TRBJ2-3, with D hard to call. The germline V gene encodes CDR1 SGHTA and CDR2 FQGNSA. V was shortened by 1 base and J by 2 bases, with 10 bases between the two germline ends. The CDR3 consists of 15 residues. The CDR3 reads CASSLGTWATDTQYF. The CDR3 DNA reads TGTGCCAGCAGCTTAGGTACCTGGGCCACAGATACGCAGTATTTT.

The V call is TRBV19, the J call TRBJ2-5, with TRBD2 matching over 8 bases. Unmatched junction bases numbered 14, after V lost 6 bases and J lost 5 bases. Germline V lookup: CDR1 LNHDA, CDR2 SQIVND (reference sequence). CDR3 length: 16 residues. The CDR3 here is CASSRRLSGGWETQYF. CDR3 in DNA: TGTGCCAGTAGCCGCAGACTAAGCGGGGGCTGGGAGACCCAGTACTTC.

The chain links TRBV11-2 to TRBJ2-1, with 9 bases matching TRBD2. The V gene's germline CDR1 is SGHAT and CDR2 FQNNGV. Trimming cost V 4 bases and J 9 bases; bases outside gene matches: 10. The CDR3 contains 15 residues. CDR3 sequence: CASSSAGGKDGEQFF. CDR3 DNA sequence: TGTGCCAGCAGCTCAGCGGGAGGAAAGGATGGTGAGCAGTTCTTC.

This chain links TRBV5-8 with TRBJ2-5; TRBD2 matches at 11 bases. V lost 9 bases to trimming and J lost 5 bases; unmatched junction nucleotides: 12. CDR1 is SGHTS and CDR2 is YDEGEE in the germline V gene. The CDR3 spans 15 residues. The CDR3 loop is CAITPGLAGYETQYF. DNA for the CDR3: TGTGCCATAACCCCCGGACTAGCGGGCTACGAGACCCAGTACTTC.

The rearrangement joins TRBV19 to TRBJ2-7; D could derive from TRBD1 or TRBD2 (5 bases each). This CDR3 spans 14 amino acids. Germline CDR1 LNHDA, CDR2 SQIVND (reference sequence). Trimming took off 6 bases at V and 3 bases at J, with 15 bases between the two ends. The CDR3 region has the DNA TGTGCCAGTAGGAATATAGGGGACGACTACGAGCAGTACTTC. Protein sequence: CASRNIGDDYEQYF.

This sequence joins TRBV7-2 and TRBJ2-7; TRBD1 aligns across 10 bases. The germline V gene has CDR1 SGHTA and CDR2 FQGNSA. The ends lost 5 bases at V and 7 bases at J; junction bases unmatched: 5. This CDR3 spans 13 amino acids. CDR3 in amino acids: CASSRQGAGEQYF. In DNA, the CDR3 is TGTGCCAGCAGCCGACAGGGGGCGGGGGAGCAGTACTTC. Combining the CDR3 with reference TRBV7-2 and TRBJ2-7 gives the whole variable domain GAGVSQSPSNKVTEKGKDVELRCDPISGHTALYWYRQSLGQGLEFLIYFQGNSAPDKSGLPSDRFSAERTGGSVSTLTIQRTQQEDSAVYLCASSRQGAGEQYFGPGTRLTVT.

V and J are TRBV5-6 and TRBJ1-2; a weak D match, TRBD1 (6 bases). This CDR3 is 13 amino acids long. CDR1 and CDR2 (germline): SGHDT, YYEEEE. The CDR3: CAAPGGQIYGYTF. CDR3 DNA: TGTGCGGCCCCAGGAGGACAGATTTATGGCTACACCTTC.